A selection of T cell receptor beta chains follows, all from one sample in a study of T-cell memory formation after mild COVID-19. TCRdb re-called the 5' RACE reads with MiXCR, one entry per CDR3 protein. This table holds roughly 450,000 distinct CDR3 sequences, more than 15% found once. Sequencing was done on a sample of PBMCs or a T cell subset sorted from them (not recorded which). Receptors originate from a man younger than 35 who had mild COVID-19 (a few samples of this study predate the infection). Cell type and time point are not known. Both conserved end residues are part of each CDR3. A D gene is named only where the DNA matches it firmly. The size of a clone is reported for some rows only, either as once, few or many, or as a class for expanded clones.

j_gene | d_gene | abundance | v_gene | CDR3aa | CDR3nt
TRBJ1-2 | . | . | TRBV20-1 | CSVGGPYGYTF | TGCAGTGTTGGTGGACCCTATGGCTACACCTTC
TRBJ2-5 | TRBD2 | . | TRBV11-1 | CASSFSGTRQETQYF | TGTGCCAGCAGCTTTTCCGGGACTAGGCAAGAGACCCAGTACTTC
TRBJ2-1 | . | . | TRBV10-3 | CAISESPLSNEQFF | TGTGCCATCAGTGAGTCACCCCTAAGTAATGAGCAGTTCTTC
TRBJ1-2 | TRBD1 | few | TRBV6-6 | CASSTRQGVRLNYGYTF | TGTGCCAGCAGTACCCGACAGGGGGTGCGCCTAAACTATGGCTACACCTTC
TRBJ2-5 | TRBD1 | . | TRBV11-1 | CASSRDRGTFQETQYF | TGTGCCAGCAGCCGGGACAGGGGCACATTCCAAGAGACCCAGTACTTC
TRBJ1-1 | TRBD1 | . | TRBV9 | CASSVMTGLDTEAFF | TGTGCCAGCAGCGTGATGACAGGGTTGGACACTGAAGCTTTCTTT
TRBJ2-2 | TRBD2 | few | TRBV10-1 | CASSPGLAVFTGELFF | TGCGCCAGCAGCCCGGGACTAGCGGTCTTCACCGGGGAGCTGTTTTTT
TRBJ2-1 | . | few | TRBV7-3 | CASSTQGSDEQFF | TGTGCCAGCAGCACGCAGGGGAGCGATGAGCAGTTCTTC
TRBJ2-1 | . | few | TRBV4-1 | CASSQIGARLEQFF | TGCGCCAGCAGCCAGATAGGGGCGAGACTCGAGCAGTTCTTC
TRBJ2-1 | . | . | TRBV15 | CATSRDWTAQFF | TGTGCCACCAGCAGAGATTGGACGGCGCAGTTCTTC
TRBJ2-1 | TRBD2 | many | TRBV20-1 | CSARDPTSGYNEQFF | TGCAGTGCTAGAGATCCCACTAGCGGATACAATGAGCAGTTCTTC
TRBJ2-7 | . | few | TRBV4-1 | CASSQDIFSEQYF | TGCGCCAGCAGCCAAGATATCTTCTCTGAGCAGTACTTC
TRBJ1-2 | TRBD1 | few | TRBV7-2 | CASSRFGQGAYYGYTF | TGTGCCAGCAGCCGATTCGGACAGGGGGCGTACTATGGCTACACCTTC
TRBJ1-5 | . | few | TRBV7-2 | CASSFPAGQNPQGSQHF | TGTGCCAGCAGCTTCCCAGCAGGGCAAAATCCCCAGGGGTCCCAGCATTTT
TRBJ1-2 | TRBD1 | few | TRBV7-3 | CASSSGQGDYGYTF | TGTGCCAGCAGTTCCGGACAGGGGGACTATGGCTACACCTTC
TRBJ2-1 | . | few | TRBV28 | CASSLTPPRYEQFF | TGTGCCAGCAGTTTAACCCCTCCGCGGTATGAGCAGTTCTTC
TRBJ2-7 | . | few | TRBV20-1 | CSARDTRDNEQYF | TGCAGTGCTAGAGATACCAGGGATAACGAGCAGTACTTC
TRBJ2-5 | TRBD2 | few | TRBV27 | CASRPGLALRETQYF | TGTGCCAGCAGACCGGGACTAGCGTTGCGGGAGACCCAGTACTTC
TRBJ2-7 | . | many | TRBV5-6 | CASSQTTDLIFEQYF | TGTGCCAGCAGCCAAACCACCGACTTGATATTCGAGCAGTACTTC
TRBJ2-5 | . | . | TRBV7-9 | CASSLGAEGQKTQYF | TGTGCCAGCAGCTTAGGTGCCGAGGGGCAGAAGACCCAGTACTTC
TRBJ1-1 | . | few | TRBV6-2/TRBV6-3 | CASSYANRVTEAFF | TGTGCCAGCAGTTACGCAAACAGGGTCACTGAAGCTTTCTTT
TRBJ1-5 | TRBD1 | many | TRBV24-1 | CATSHRDREGTQHF | TGTGCCACCAGCCACCGGGACAGGGAGGGAACCCAGCATTTT
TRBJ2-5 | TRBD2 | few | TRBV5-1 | CASSLPGLAFGETQYF | TGCGCCAGCAGCTTACCGGGACTAGCTTTTGGGGAGACCCAGTACTTC